This entry lists 11 T cell receptor beta chains sequenced from one sample in a study of T-cell memory formation after mild COVID-19. TCRdb re-analysed the 5' RACE reads in MiXCR, keeping a single row per CDR3 protein. The sample lists tens of thousands of distinct CDR3 sequences, more than 9% seen once, with about 1.2% in the top ten. Sample: PBMCs or a T cell subset sorted from them (not recorded which). The receptors come from a young man who had mild COVID-19 (a few samples of this study predate the infection). Cell type and time point are not known.

This chain uses TRBV7-3 with TRBJ2-1; tentative D call: TRBD1 (6 bases). CDR3 size: 14 residues. Per germline, CDR1 SGHTA and CDR2 FQGTGA. The germline V and J ends were trimmed by 2 bases and 7 bases, with 12 bases remaining between them. CDR3 coding DNA: TGTGCCAGCAGCTTATATTCCAGGGGAAATGAGCAGTTCTTC. Translating it yields CASSLYSRGNEQFF.

There are many counts of this clonotype. The rearrangement uses TRBV4-3 and TRBJ2-7, with TRBD1 matching 9 bases. Trimming took 4 bases from V and 4 from J; bases not matched to a gene: 5. The CDR3 covers 14 residues. Germline lookup yields CDR1 LGHNA and CDR2 YSLEER. The CDR3 nucleotides are TGCGCCAGCAGCCTAGGACAGGGGCGGTACGAGCAGTACTTC. Translation: CASSLGQGRYEQYF.

This clonotype showed up many times. The CDR3 protein is CASSPGGTQYF. In nucleotides, the CDR3 is TGTGCCAGCAGCCCAGGGGGCACGCAGTATTTT. This chain joins TRBV6-5 and TRBJ2-3, with 8 bases identical to TRBD1. Trimming cost V 6 bases and J 9 bases; bases outside gene matches: 2. The germline CDR1 and CDR2 sequences are MNHEY and SVGAGI. The CDR3 is 11 residues long.

This clonotype was detected a few times. CDR3 residues: CASSYGQQNTEAFF. In DNA, the CDR3 is TGTGCCAGCAGTTACGGACAGCAGAACACTGAAGCTTTCTTT. The chain has TRBV6-6 and TRBJ1-1; TRBD1 might be the D (6 bases). The CDR3 runs 14 residues. Trimming stripped 2 bases from V and 1 base from J, with 8 bases between. Looked up from germline, CDR1 is MNHNY and CDR2 is SVGAGI (reference sequence).

The chain uses TRBV12-3 or TRBV12-4 and TRBJ2-3; TRBD1 aligns across 7 bases. This CDR3 region has 14 residues. V gave up 6 bases and J gave up 6 bases; unmatched junction bases: 9. CDR3 residues: CASSTGQGEDTQYF. Written as DNA, the CDR3 is TGTGCCAGCAGCACCGGGCAGGGGGAGGATACGCAGTATTTT.

This clonotype appeared many times. J is TRBJ2-4 and V is TRBV15, with D perhaps TRBD1 (6 bases). CDR1 and CDR2 (germline): LNHNV, YYDKDF (reference sequence). V was cut by 1 base and J by 6 bases, with 10 bases left in between. CDR3 size: 14 residues. The CDR3 DNA is TGTGCCACCAGCAGAGTTAAGGACAGAAACATTCAGTACTTC. Translated, it gives CATSRVKDRNIQYF.

This clonotype was counted many times. This chain joins TRBV7-9 and TRBJ1-1, with D tentatively TRBD1 (5 bases). There are 15 residues in the CDR3. The germline V gene encodes CDR1 SEHNR and CDR2 FQNEAQ (reference sequence). Trimming removed 5 bases at V and 1 base at J, with 14 bases between. For the CDR3, the DNA is TGTGCCAGCAGCCCTTTCACTAGGGGGAACACTGAAGCTTTCTTT. This codes for CASSPFTRGNTEAFF.

The chain joins TRBV7-2 to TRBJ2-1; D may be TRBD1 or TRBD2 (5 bases each). This CDR3 comprises 15 residues. Germline loops: CDR1 SGHTA, CDR2 FQGNSA. The V end lost 1 base, the J end lost 8 bases, and 15 bases lay between the germline ends. The CDR3 is CASSLVGVGTYEQFF. The CDR3 nucleotides are TGTGCCAGCAGCTTAGTTGGTGTGGGGACCTATGAGCAGTTCTTC.

The sample holds a few counts of this clonotype. V gene TRBV12-3 or TRBV12-4 combines with J gene TRBJ1-6; maybe TRBD1 (6 bases). The ends were cut back, 6 bases at V and 9 bases at J, with 24 bases in the middle. This CDR3 contains 17 residues. The CDR3 bases are TGTGCCAGCAGCCTAGGGGGGGCTTGGCGATCCCCTTCACCCCTCCACTTT. Translation: CASSLGGAWRSPSPLHF.

This chain links TRBV5-1 with TRBJ1-1, with unresolved D. Per the germline V gene, CDR1 is SGHRS and CDR2 is YFSETQ. V was trimmed by 5 bases and J by 4 bases, leaving 18 bases between them. The length of the CDR3 is 15 residues. The CDR3 region has the DNA TGCGCCAGCAGTCGAAGGGATTTTTTAGGCACTGAAGCTTTCTTT. Translation gives CASSRRDFLGTEAFF.

This clonotype has a count of ten or more. V is TRBV4-2 and J is TRBJ2-3; D remains unclear. Germline CDR1 LGHNA, CDR2 YNFKEQ. Between the trimmed V and J ends, which lost 0 bases and 1 base, there was a span of 11 bases. The CDR3 consists of 16 residues. The CDR3 reads CASSQDLGFRTDTQYF. The CDR3 bases are TGTGCCAGCAGCCAAGATTTAGGGTTCCGCACAGATACGCAGTATTTT.